This TCR beta chain derives from a study of blood T cell repertoires in COVID-19. Study at large: COVID-19 samples from acute and convalescent phases originated in the United States, Italy and Spain.

V lost 5 bases to trimming and J lost 0 bases, with 16 bases between them. CDR3 size: 16 residues. Germline CDR1 and CDR2: SEHNR and FQNEAQ (reference sequence). Method: immunoSEQ multiplex PCR; TCRdb's copy keeps in-frame clones and lacks some. The sample lists some 39,000 clones, 65% to 80% occurring once. The V gene is TRBV7-9, the J gene TRBJ1-1; possible D gene TRBD1, 6 bases. Sequencing was performed on peripheral blood. The receptor was derived from a man at least 80 years old with acute or convalescent COVID-19. CDR3 in DNA: TGTGCCAGCAGCGCGAGGGGGGGCAACCTGAACACTGAAGCTTTCTTT. Translating it yields CASSARGGNLNTEAFF.